Below are 7 T cell receptor beta chains sequenced from a single sample in a study of T cells in Graves' hyperthyroidism and ophthalmopathy. TCR beta CDR3 regions were amplified from RNA. The HTBI primer set drove a first-round RT-PCR of the TCR CDR3. TCRdb fed the multiplex PCR reads into MiXCR, producing one record per CDR3 protein. Here the sample spans about 420,000 distinct CDR3 sequences, around a sixth being singletons. The sequencing sample was made of blood. Every receptor here comes from a woman younger than 35 with Graves' hyperthyroidism.

This clonotype was counted only a few times. The genes are TRBV7-9 and TRBJ2-2; 7 bases align to TRBD1. The end of the DNA aligns better with TRBJ1-1, so the J call may be wrong. The CDR3 consists of 13 residues. Germline CDR1 and CDR2: SEHNR and FQNEAQ (reference sequence). The CDR3 DNA reads as TGTGCCAGCAGCTACACAGGGGACCGGGGGGCTTTCTTT. As protein: CASSYTGDRGAFF.

This clonotype has at least ten counts. This chain uses TRBV5-6 with TRBJ2-5; 7 positions agree with TRBD1. Germline V gene sequence: CDR1 SGHDT, CDR2 YYEEEE. V shed 4 bases, J shed 1 base, and the junction held 4 bases outside the gene matches. The CDR3 is made up of 14 amino acids. CDR3 bases: TGTGCCAGCAGCCCACAGGGGCCCCAAGAGACCCAGTACTTC. It translates to CASSPQGPQETQYF.

This clonotype was counted only a few times. V is TRBV5-1 and J is TRBJ2-5; D might be TRBD1 (6 bases). CDR3 length equals 15 residues. Looked up from germline, CDR1 is SGHRS and CDR2 is YFSETQ. V lost 0 bases and J lost 5, with 14 bases in between. The CDR3 reads CASSLARAGVETQYF. CDR3 bases: TGCGCCAGCAGCTTGGCCCGGGCAGGGGTTGAGACCCAGTACTTC.

Ten or more counts support this clonotype. This chain links TRBV7-2 with TRBJ1-3, with 8 bases lining up with TRBD1. Per germline, CDR1 SGHTA and CDR2 FQGNSA. V shed 4 bases, J shed 2 bases, and the junction held 4 bases outside the gene matches. This CDR3 has 15 residues. The CDR3 nucleotides are TGTGCCAGCAGCTCTCGACAGGGGCCTGGAAACACCATATATTTT. This encodes CASSSRQGPGNTIYF.

Many counts were recorded for this clonotype. This chain connects TRBV29-1 to TRBJ1-1; 8 bases match TRBD1. The germline CDR1 and CDR2 sequences are SQVTM and ANQGSEA. The CDR3 sequence is 15 residues long. With V trimmed by 4 bases and J by 5 bases, 12 bases remained unmatched. CDR3 in amino acids: CSVGAVQGVWTEAFF. The CDR3 DNA is TGCAGCGTTGGGGCCGTACAGGGGGTCTGGACTGAAGCTTTCTTT.

The V and J genes are TRBV7-8 and TRBJ2-7; TRBD1 matches at 8 bases. Germline CDR1 reads SGHVS; CDR2 reads FQNEAQ. The V gene end was trimmed by 1 base and the J gene end by 5 bases; junction bases not matched to a gene: 4. The CDR3 runs 14 residues. The CDR3 DNA reads TGTGCCAGCAGCTTAGGACAGGGGTTCGACGAGCAGTACTTC. Translated, it gives CASSLGQGFDEQYF.

The chain employs TRBV12-5 and TRBJ1-2; 9 bases fit TRBD1. V shed 5 bases and J 7 bases; nucleotides not matched to a gene: 8. Germline V gene sequence: CDR1 LGHNT, CDR2 FRNRAP. The CDR3 is 14 residues long. CDR3 region: CASGVTGGSGGYTF. DNA for the CDR3: TGTGCTAGTGGTGTCACAGGGGGCTCGGGTGGCTACACCTTC. The complete variable domain, with remaining parts taken from reference TRBV12-5 and TRBJ1-2, reads DARVTQTPRHKVTEMGQEVTMRCQPILGHNTVFWYRQTMMQGLELLAYFRNRAPLDDSGMPKDRFSAEMPDATLATLKIQPSEPRDSAVYFCASGVTGGSGGYTFGSGTRLTVV.